This T cell receptor beta chain derives from a study of blood T cell repertoires in COVID-19. Study-wide context: Samples came from the United States, Italy and Spain, spanning acute and convalescent COVID-19. The cDNA or gDNA used as material had been derived from T cells, B-cell-depleted T cells, or PBMCs.

V was pared by 4 bases and J by 3 bases, with 12 bases between. The germline V gene has CDR1 GTSNPN and CDR2 SVGIG (reference sequence). The CDR3 has 13 residues. Original processing notes: For nucleated cells, counts were estimated from reference gene primer amplification. Libraries were prepared by immunoSEQ multiplex PCR; TCRdb keeps only in-frame clonotypes and omits some of them. V, J and clone size are taken as reported in that table, and D and trimming were inferred from the DNA itself. The repertoire holds 150,000 to 200,000 clones, with approximately 88% as singletons. The sequence was obtained from a human donor in a cohort sampled during active COVID-19. The sample was peripheral blood. V is TRBV30 and J is TRBJ1-2; D unresolved. CDR3 residues: CAWTYDGYYGYTF. In DNA form, the CDR3 reads TGTGCCTGGACCTATGACGGGTACTATGGCTACACCTTC.